This TCR beta chain appears in the sequencing data of a study of shared clonotypes between healthy human individuals (dated by TCRdb to 2019 to 2021). In the study overall: Two women and three men aged 18 to 49 years were included in the cohort. Blood TCR repertoires of a handful of healthy adults were deeply sequenced to estimate repertoire size and the extent of clonotype sharing between individuals. Per donor, leukapheresis produced somewhere between about 0.8 and 9.5 billion PBMCs. To increase sequencing depth and limit assay-specific biases, different laboratories used diverse techniques to prepare libraries and sequence TCR repertoires. For each donor, CD4 naive and CD4 memory were each given three plates, CD8 naive was given two plates, and CD8 memory was given one plate.

Using the deep immunoSEQ assay, TCR CDR3 regions were amplified from genomic DNA by multiplex PCR. Extracted genomic DNA from each cell subset was spread evenly across all wells of several immunoSEQ 96-well plates, with each plate serving as a replicate. For sorted subsets, approximately 190 ng of genomic DNA, equivalent to roughly 33,000 T cell genomes, went into each replicate PCR. Purified libraries were measured with a Qubit 3.0 fluorometer, size-checked on a Bioanalyzer 2100, and measured again with the KAPA Library Quantification kit. Each immunoSEQ 96-well plate was sequenced on its own single-read 150-cycle Illumina NextSeq 550 flow cell. The authors' pipeline ran thus. The immunoSEQ output contained only junctional sequences without quality scores, so filtering could not match that applied to full-length reads. To assign V/J genes and CDR3, sequences were annotated against IMGT germline references using PyIR, a Python wrapper for IgBLAST v1.9. Any read was removed if the V/J assignment was weak (E-value above 1e-6), the CDR3 was missing, or the read contained stop codons, out-of-frame junctions, or ambiguous translated residues. V3J clonotypes were defined as sequences sharing an identical inferred V gene, J gene, and CDR3 amino acid sequence. Percentage overlap between repertoires was computed as shared unique clonotypes divided by the size of the smaller repertoire. Repertoire richness was assessed with RTK rarefaction, the Chao1 estimator, and Recon v2.1 estimates of unobserved clonotypes. For all TCRbeta clonotypes obtained by the gDNA method from four donors, generation probabilities were computed with OLGA. TCRdb took this table from immuneACCESS and kept in-frame rearrangements with V and J called. Such tables lack part of the clones; where checked against another copy, unresolved V genes explain under half of the gap, and the rest is unexplained. V and J calls and clone size are given by that table; D and trimming were obtained from the DNA. The sample yields about 820,000 clones; about 91% were counted once. The ten most abundant clones make up 24% of the sample.

What the research found in general, with its limitations: Rarefaction of sorted-subset datasets indicated incomplete sequencing despite the large sequencing depth. Approximately 4.8% of naive CD4, 3.5% of naive CD8, 2.3% of memory CD4, and 0.35% to 0.4% of memory CD8 clonotypes were shared across a few donors. Clonotypes shared by all four sorted-subset donors showed higher generation probabilities than non-shared clonotypes. Estimated clonotype richness was generally larger for naive than for memory subsets. Pairwise subsampling led to the expectation that sequencing depth would affect the degree of clonotype sharing among donors. Sampling was restricted to blood, and TCR repertoires in tissues likely differ from the TCR repertoires found in blood. Because the study included a small number of donors, the genetic and exposure-history diversity represented was limited.

Details on this clone: This receptor's antigen is unknown. Nothing much larger sits one base from this clone, and base qualities are not available.

For the CD8 naive samples, CD45RO-negative cells were positively selected for CCR7, yielding a CD45RA+CCR7+ population from which TemRA cells were excluded. Donors were healthy HIV-negative adults with no recently reported acute infections or vaccinations. Every donor was a Caucasian adult residing in Nashville, Tennessee, USA. Blood was collected by leukapheresis, and PBMCs were isolated by Ficoll-Histopaque density gradient centrifugation and then cryopreserved in liquid nitrogen vapor phase. Analytical flow cytometry was used to check the purity and quantity of every magnetically sorted T cell population. Genomic DNA was isolated from each sorted fraction and quantified by UV absorbance on a Nanodrop 2000c. As encoded in the germline V gene, CDR1 is SGHVS while CDR2 is FNYEAQ. Relative to germline, V is 3 bases shorter and J is 4 bases shorter, with 13 bases between their ends. From the cysteine up to the phenylalanine, the CDR3 has a length of 14 residues. Only the CDR3 part of the read is kept: 42 bases, read in frame from the first base.

The V and J segments used are TRBV7-6 and TRBJ2-7, with a tentative D gene TRBD1 over 5 matching bases. This TCR came from a man younger than 45 in good health. Sample: naive CD8+ T cells sorted from blood. The sample's cell subset or site label, decoded: CD45RA+CCR7+. The CDR3 amino acid sequence is: CASSFGERGYEQYF. The nucleotides read TGTGCCAGCAGCTTTGGGGAAAGGGGTTACGAGCAGTACTTC.